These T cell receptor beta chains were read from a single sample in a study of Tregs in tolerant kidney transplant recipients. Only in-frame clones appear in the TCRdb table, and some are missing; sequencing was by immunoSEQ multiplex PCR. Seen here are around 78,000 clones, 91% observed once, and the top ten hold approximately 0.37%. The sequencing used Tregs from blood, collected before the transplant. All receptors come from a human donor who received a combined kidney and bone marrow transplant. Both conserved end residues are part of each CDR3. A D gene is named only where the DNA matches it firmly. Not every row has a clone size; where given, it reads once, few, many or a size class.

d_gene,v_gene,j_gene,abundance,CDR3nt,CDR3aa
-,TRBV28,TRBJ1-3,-,TGTGCCAGCCGAGACACTGGCGGGGGTCCCTCTGGAAACACCATATATTTT,CASRDTGGGPSGNTIYF
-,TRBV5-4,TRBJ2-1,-,TGTGCCAGCAGCTTGGCCCTGGGACCCGGGGAGCAGTTCTTC,CASSLALGPGEQFF
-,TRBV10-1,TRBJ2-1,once,TGCGCCAGCAGCCAGGAGGGGCGCGGGGACAATGAGCAGTTCTTC,CASSQEGRGDNEQFF
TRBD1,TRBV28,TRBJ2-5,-,TGTGCCAGCACCTCCGGACAGGCTCCATGGGCCCAGTACTTC,CASTSGQAPWAQYF
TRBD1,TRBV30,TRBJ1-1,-,TGTGCCTGGAGTCCCGGGACAGGGGGAAACACTGAAGCTTTCTTT,CAWSPGTGGNTEAFF
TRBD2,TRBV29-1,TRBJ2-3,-,TGCAGCGCCCTCGGACTAGCGGGAGCAGATACGCAGTATTTT,CSALGLAGADTQYF
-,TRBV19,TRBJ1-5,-,TGTGCCAGTAGTATTCGGGGTAGCAATCAGCCCCAGCATTTT,CASSIRGSNQPQHF
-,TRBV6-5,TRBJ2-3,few,TGTGCCAGCAAAAAAGCGGTCACAGATACGCAGTATTTT,CASKKAVTDTQYF
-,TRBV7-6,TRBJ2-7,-,TGTGCCAGCAGCTTAAGCGGGTCCAACTCCTACGAGCAGTACTTC,CASSLSGSNSYEQYF
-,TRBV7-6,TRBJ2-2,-,TGTGCCAGCAGCCCCACTCTCAACACCGGGGAGCTGTTTTTT,CASSPTLNTGELFF
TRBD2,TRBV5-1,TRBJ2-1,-,TGCGCCAGCAGCCCCTTCCCGGGACTAGCGTACAATGAGCAGTTCTTC,CASSPFPGLAYNEQFF
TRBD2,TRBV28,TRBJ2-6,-,TGTGCCAGCAGTTTAACGGGAGGATTTGGCTCTGGGGCCAACGTCCTGACTTTC,CASSLTGGFGSGANVLTF
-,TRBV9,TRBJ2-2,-,TGTGCCAGCAGCACCCAGGTGGTGGGACAACCAACCGGGGAGCTGTTTTTT,CASSTQVVGQPTGELFF
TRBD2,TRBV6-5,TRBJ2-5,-,TGTGCCAGCAGTTACGCCCACCCGGGGGGACTGGAGACCCAGTACTTC,CASSYAHPGGLETQYF
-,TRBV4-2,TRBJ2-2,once,TGTGCCAGCAGCCAAGGGGGAGTCCAAGGGAGACCCGGGGAGCTGTTTTTT,CASSQGGVQGRPGELFF
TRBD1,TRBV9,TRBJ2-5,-,TGTGCCAGCAGCCCGGACCAGGGGGCCCTTCGGCAGTACTTC,CASSPDQGALRQYF
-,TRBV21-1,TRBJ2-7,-,TGTGCCAGCAGCAAAGTATCGCTGCGGGAGGTTAGAGAATTTTTAGGCGAGCAGTACTTC,CASSKVSLREVREFLGEQYF
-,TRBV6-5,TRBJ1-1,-,TGTGCCAGCAGTTACTGGCCGGGGGAAAACACTGAAGCTTTCTTT,CASSYWPGENTEAFF
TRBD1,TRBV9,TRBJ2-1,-,TGTGCCAGCAGCTCGCGACAGGGGGGCTACAATGAGCAGTTCTTC,CASSSRQGGYNEQFF
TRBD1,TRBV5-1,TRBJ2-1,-,TGCGCCAGCAGCTTCCTGGGACAGGGTCGCGAGCAGTTCTTC,CASSFLGQGREQFF
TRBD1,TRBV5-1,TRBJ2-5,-,TGCGCCAGCAGCTTGGGGACAGGGCGAGAGACCCAGTACTTC,CASSLGTGRETQYF
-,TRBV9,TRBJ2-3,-,TGTGCCAGCAGCGTACTAGCGCATAGCACAGATACGCAGTATTTT,CASSVLAHSTDTQYF
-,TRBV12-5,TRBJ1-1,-,TGTGCTAGTGGTTTGGCAAGGACGGTGAACTCGGGGACTGAAGCTTTCTTT,CASGLARTVNSGTEAFF
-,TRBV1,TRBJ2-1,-,TGCACCAGCAGCCAAACTAGCGGGAGTACTAACAATGAGCAGTTCTTC,CTSSQTSGSTNNEQFF
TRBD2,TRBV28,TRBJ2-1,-,TGTGCCAGCAGGATAGCGGGAGGGTACAATGAGCAGTTCTTC,CASRIAGGYNEQFF
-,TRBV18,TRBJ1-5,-,TGTGCCAGCTCACCACGGCCTGGGGATCAGCCCCAGCATTTT,CASSPRPGDQPQHF
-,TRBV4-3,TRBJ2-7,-,TGCGCCAGCAGCCAAGGTTTTAGCGGAAGCTCCTACGAGCAGTACTTC,CASSQGFSGSSYEQYF
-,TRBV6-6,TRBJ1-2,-,TGTGCCAGCAGTAGAGCGACGGGGAACTATGGCTACACCTTC,CASSRATGNYGYTF
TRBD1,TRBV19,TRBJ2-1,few,TGTGCCAGCTTTGACAGGGGTTACAATGAGCAGTTCTTC,CASFDRGYNEQFF
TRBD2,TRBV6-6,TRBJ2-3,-,TGTGCCAGCAGTTCCTTTTCGGGACTAGCGGGAGTTATGCAGTATTTT,CASSSFSGLAGVMQYF
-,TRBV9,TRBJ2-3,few,TGTGCCAGCAGCGTGACAGCTAGCACAGATACGCAGTATTTT,CASSVTASTDTQYF
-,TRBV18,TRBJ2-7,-,TGTGCCAGCTCACCTCCGGGGGTCTACGAGCAGTACTTC,CASSPPGVYEQYF
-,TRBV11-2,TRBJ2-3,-,TGTGCCAGCAGCCCACGAATCGGGGGGCAGGGCACAGATACGCAGTATTTT,CASSPRIGGQGTDTQYF
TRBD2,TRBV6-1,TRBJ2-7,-,TGTGCCAGCAGTGAACTAGCGGAGTCACTTTGGCAGTACTTC,CASSELAESLWQYF
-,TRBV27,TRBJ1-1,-,TGTGCCAGCAGTTTTTCAAAGGGGTTACGCACTGAAGCTTTCTTT,CASSFSKGLRTEAFF
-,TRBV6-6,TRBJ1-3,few,TGTGCCAGCAGTCCCCGGATCAACACCATATATTTT,CASSPRINTIYF
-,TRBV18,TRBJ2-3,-,TGTGCCAGCTCACCTGGAGGGGAATATGGGTGGACAGATACGCAGTATTTT,CASSPGGEYGWTDTQYF
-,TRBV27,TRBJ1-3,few,TGTGCCAGCAGTTTACGGGGGTACAGTGGAAACACCATATATTTT,CASSLRGYSGNTIYF
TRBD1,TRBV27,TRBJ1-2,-,TGTGCCACCCGGTTGGAGCTGGGACAGTTTTATGGCTACACCTTC,CATRLELGQFYGYTF
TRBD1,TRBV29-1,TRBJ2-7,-,TGCAGCGCCACCTATTTAGAGGCGGGGGACAGGGAGTCCTACGAGCAGTACTTC,CSATYLEAGDRESYEQYF